This T cell receptor beta chain stems from a study of shared clonotypes between healthy human individuals. Germline CDR1 MNHNS, CDR2 SASEGT. This CDR3 is 11 amino acids long. After removal of 6 bases from V and 6 bases from J, the junction contained 2 bases not matched to a gene. This clone was detected only a few times. Each replicate PCR on the sorted subsets used roughly 210 ng DNA (around 30,000 T cell genomes). The protocol was immunoSEQ multiplex PCR, while the TCRdb copy is restricted to in-frame clones and leaves out a portion. The sample has over 700,000 clones, just under 75% seen once. The chain combines TRBV6-1 with TRBJ2-7, with TRBD1 matching over 7 bases. The receptor comes from a woman in her twenties or thirties in good health. Sample: memory CD4+ T cells sorted from blood. Sample subset: CD45RA-negative fraction. DNA for the CDR3: TGTGCCAGCAGGCGACAGGGCGAGCAGTACTTC. Translated, it gives CASRRQGEQYF.